Only a few counts were recorded for the clone carrying this T cell receptor beta chain. CDR3 length: 13 amino acids. The V and J ends lost 3 bases and 3 bases respectively, with 6 bases between them. Germline lookup yields CDR1 KGHSH and CDR2 LQKENI. In the original workflow: Junction-only sequences produced by ImmunoSEQ had no quality scores, so filtering differed. This table comes from immunoSEQ multiplex PCR, and its TCRdb copy is limited to in-frame clones, with some not included. The D gene and trimming were derived from the DNA, and the V and J assignments and clone size from that table. The sample lists 700,000 or so clones, about two thirds seen once, with around 1.8% in the top ten. This sample was included in a study of shared clonotypes between healthy human individuals.

Specimen: memory CD4+ T cells sorted from blood. Subset meaning: CD45RA-negative fraction. This sequence was found in a woman in her thirties in good health. The chain uses TRBV18 and TRBJ2-1; D is unclear. CDR3 in DNA: TGTGCCAGCTCACCGTTGGACTACAATGAGCAGTTCTTC. It is translated as CASSPLDYNEQFF.